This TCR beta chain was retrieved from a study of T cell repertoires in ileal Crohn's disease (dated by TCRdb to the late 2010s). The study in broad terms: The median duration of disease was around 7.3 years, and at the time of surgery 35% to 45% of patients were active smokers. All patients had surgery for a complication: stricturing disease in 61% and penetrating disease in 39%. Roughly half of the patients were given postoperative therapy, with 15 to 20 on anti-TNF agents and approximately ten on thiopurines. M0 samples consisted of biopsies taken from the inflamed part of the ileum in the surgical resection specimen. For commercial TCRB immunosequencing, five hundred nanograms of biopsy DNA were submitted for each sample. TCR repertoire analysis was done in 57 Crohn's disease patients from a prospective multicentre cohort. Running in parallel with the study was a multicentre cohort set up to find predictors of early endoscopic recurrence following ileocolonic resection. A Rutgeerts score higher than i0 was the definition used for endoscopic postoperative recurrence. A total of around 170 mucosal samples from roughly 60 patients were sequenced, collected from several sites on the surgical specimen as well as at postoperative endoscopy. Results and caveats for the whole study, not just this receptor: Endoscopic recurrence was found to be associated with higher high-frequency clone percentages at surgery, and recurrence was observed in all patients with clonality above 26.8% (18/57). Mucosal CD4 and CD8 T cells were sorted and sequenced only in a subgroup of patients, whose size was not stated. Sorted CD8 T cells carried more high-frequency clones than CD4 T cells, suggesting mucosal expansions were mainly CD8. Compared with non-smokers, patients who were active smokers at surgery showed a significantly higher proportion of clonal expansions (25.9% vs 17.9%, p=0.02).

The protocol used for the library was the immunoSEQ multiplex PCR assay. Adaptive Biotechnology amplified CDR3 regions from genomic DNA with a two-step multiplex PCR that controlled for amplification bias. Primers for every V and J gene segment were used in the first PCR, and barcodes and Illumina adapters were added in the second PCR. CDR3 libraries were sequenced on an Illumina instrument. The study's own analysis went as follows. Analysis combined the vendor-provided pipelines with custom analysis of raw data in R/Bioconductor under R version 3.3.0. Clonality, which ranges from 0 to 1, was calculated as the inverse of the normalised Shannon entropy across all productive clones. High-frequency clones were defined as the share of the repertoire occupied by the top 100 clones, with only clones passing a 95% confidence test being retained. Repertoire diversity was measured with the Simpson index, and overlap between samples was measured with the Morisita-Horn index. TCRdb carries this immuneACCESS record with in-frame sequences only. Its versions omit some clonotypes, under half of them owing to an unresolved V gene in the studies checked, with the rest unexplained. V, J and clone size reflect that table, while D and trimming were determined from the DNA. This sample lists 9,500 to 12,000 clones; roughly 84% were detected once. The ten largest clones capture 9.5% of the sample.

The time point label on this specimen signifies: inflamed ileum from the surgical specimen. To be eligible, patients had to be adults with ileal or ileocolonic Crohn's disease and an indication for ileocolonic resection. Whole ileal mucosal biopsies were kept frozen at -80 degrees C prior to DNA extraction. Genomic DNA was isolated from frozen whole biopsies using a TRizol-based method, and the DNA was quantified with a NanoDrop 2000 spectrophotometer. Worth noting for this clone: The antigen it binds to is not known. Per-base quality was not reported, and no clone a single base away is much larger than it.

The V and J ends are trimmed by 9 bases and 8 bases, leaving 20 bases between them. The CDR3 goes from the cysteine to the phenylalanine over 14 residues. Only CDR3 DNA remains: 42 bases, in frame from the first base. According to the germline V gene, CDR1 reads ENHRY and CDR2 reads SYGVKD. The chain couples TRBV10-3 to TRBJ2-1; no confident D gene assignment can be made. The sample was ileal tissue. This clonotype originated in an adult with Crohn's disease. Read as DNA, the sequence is TGTGCCATTACGAAGGACCCCATCGTGGATGAGCAGTTCTTC. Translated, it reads CAITKDPIVDEQFF.